This TCR beta chain was recovered during a study of beta chain features in type 1 diabetes. At the level of the study: No age, gender or cell yield differences were seen between patients and healthy donors.

Study observations and caveats: The study left unresolved whether HLA type influences TCRB rearrangement. Researchers cautioned that cDNA sequencing could over-represent cells with high TCR expression.

V dropped 6 bases and J dropped 5 bases, with 4 bases sitting between them. There are 11 residues in the CDR3. Germline V gives CDR1 MNHEY, CDR2 SMNVEV (reference sequence). This clone was detected many times. What it recognizes is unknown. The whole isolated RNA underwent reverse transcription, so sequencing captured expressed TCRB transcripts. The method was immunoSEQ multiplex PCR; TCRdb's version includes in-frame clones alone and lacks a portion of them. The sample shows about 320,000 clones, 12% to 15% of them seen only once. The sample taken for sequencing was central memory CD4+ T cells from blood. The chain recombines TRBV27 with TRBJ1-4; D is unresolved. The TCR was taken from a man aged 30-40 years in good health. CDR3 nucleotide sequence: TGTGCCAGCAGGGGCAATGAAAAACTGTTTTTT. As protein: CASRGNEKLFF.